The next 21 T cell receptor beta chains were all read from a single sample in a study of radiotherapy plus CTLA-4 blockade in lung cancer. Clones were read by immunoSEQ multiplex PCR, and TCRdb kept only the in-frame ones, dropping some. This table has some 90,000 clones, roughly 80% appearing once. The starting material was peripheral blood, obtained from a patient treated with radiotherapy plus ipilimumab. Every receptor here comes from a human donor with non-small cell lung cancer who had stable disease on radiotherapy plus ipilimumab.

This clone has only a few counts. The chain couples TRBV7-2 to TRBJ1-3; D gene uncertain. Trimming left V 1 base short and J 2 bases short, with 12 bases between. The length of the CDR3 is 16 residues. Germline V gives CDR1 SGHTA, CDR2 FQGNSA. The CDR3 sequence is CASSLVRVGAGNTIYF. CDR3 sequence (DNA): TGTGCCAGCAGCTTAGTGAGGGTTGGTGCTGGAAACACCATATATTTT.

The chain employs TRBV11-3 and TRBJ2-2; D might be TRBD1 or TRBD2, each matching 5 bases. This CDR3 is 18 amino acids long. V was trimmed by 5 bases and J by 0 bases, leaving 19 bases between them. Germline V lookup: CDR1 SGHNT, CDR2 YENEEA. The CDR3 DNA reads as TGTGCCAGCAGCCGAAAACCTCCAGGGACCGCGAACACCGGGGAGCTGTTTTTT. Amino acids: CASSRKPPGTANTGELFF. The full variable domain, its missing parts supplied by reference TRBV11-3 and TRBJ2-2, is EAGVVQSPRYKIIEKKQPVAFWCNPISGHNTLYWYLQNLGQGPELLIRYENEEAVDDSQLPKDRFSAERLKGVDSTLKIQPAELGDSAVYLCASSRKPPGTANTGELFFGEGSRLTVL.

The genes are TRBV2 and TRBJ2-7; D call uncertain. The DNA end is more similar to TRBJ2-5, so the J call may be wrong. Per the germline V gene, CDR1 is SNHLY and CDR2 is FYNNEI. CDR3 size: 12 residues. CDR3 amino acids: CASSVDVETQYF. DNA for the CDR3: TGTGCCAGCAGTGTAGACGTTGAGACCCAGTACTTC.

V is TRBV30 and J is TRBJ1-2; D is possibly TRBD1 (6 bases). Germline loops: CDR1 GTSNPN, CDR2 SVGIG (reference sequence). Between the trimmed V and J ends, which lost 1 base and 5 bases, there was a span of 14 bases. This CDR3 spans 14 amino acids. Here the CDR3 DNA reads TGTGCCTGGAGTGACCTTACAGGGAGTTATGGCTACACCTTC. It specifies CAWSDLTGSYGYTF.

The chain joins TRBV5-1 to TRBJ1-6, with 9 bases matching TRBD1. Trimming at V came to 2 bases and at J to 6 bases, leaving 9 bases not matched to a gene. The CDR3 length is 17 residues. From germline, CDR1 is SGHRS and CDR2 YFSETQ. The CDR3 DNA is TGCGCCAGCAGCTTTTCCGGGACAGGGCTTGGTAATTCACCCCTCCACTTT. Translating it yields CASSFSGTGLGNSPLHF.

Only a few counts were recorded for this clone. The gene calls are TRBV5-1 and TRBJ2-7; TRBD2 might be the D (6 bases). V shed 5 bases and J shed 2 bases, with 20 bases lying between them. The CDR3 spans 16 residues. Germline-derived CDR1 and CDR2 are SGHRS and YFSETQ. In DNA form, the CDR3 reads TGCGCCAGCAGACTGGAGGGAGGCAGGCGCCCCTACGAGCAGTACTTC. Protein sequence: CASRLEGGRRPYEQYF.

The rearrangement uses TRBV15 and TRBJ1-5; D remains ambiguous. The germline CDR1 and CDR2 sequences are LNHNV and YYDKDF (reference sequence). CDR3 length equals 16 residues. The germline V and J ends were trimmed by 0 bases and 0 bases, with 9 bases remaining between them. In DNA form, the CDR3 reads TGTGCCACCAGCAGAGATGAAACCCTTAGCAATCAGCCCCAGCATTTT. Its protein product is CATSRDETLSNQPQHF. Variable domain in full (rest from reference TRBV15 and TRBJ1-5): DAMVIQNPRYQVTQFGKPVTLSCSQTLNHNVMYWYQQKSSQAPKLLFHYYDKDFNNEADTPDNFQSRRPNTSFCFLDIRSPGLGDTAMYLCATSRDETLSNQPQHFGDGTRLSIL.

V usage is TRBV11-2 and J usage is TRBJ2-3; TRBD2 is a possible D gene (5 bases). CDR1 and CDR2 from the germline V gene are SGHAT and FQNNGV. V was clipped by 6 bases and J by 8 bases, with 15 bases between them. The length of the CDR3 is 13 residues. DNA of the CDR3: TGTGCCAGCAGTTCCTCTAGCACGGGTACGCAGTATTTT. Translation gives CASSSSSTGTQYF.

This chain links TRBV30 with TRBJ1-4; D gene unclear. The CDR3 sequence is 13 residues long. From germline, CDR1 is GTSNPN and CDR2 SVGIG (reference sequence). Trimming removed 3 bases from V and 2 bases from J, with 7 bases in between. This chain's CDR3 is CAWSPDTNEKLFF. CDR3 sequence (DNA): TGTGCCTGGAGCCCGGATACTAATGAAAAACTGTTTTTT.

The gene calls are TRBV29-1 and TRBJ1-5; D remains unclear. CDR1 is SQVTM, CDR2 ANQGSEA, per germline. There are 14 residues in the CDR3. CDR3 sequence reads: CRVRRVSSNQPQHF. The CDR3, as DNA: TGCAGAGTACGGAGAGTTTCGAGCAATCAGCCCCAGCATTTT.

V and J are TRBV4-1 and TRBJ2-7; maybe TRBD1 (5 bases). The V end lost 0 bases, the J end lost 2 bases, and 11 bases lay between the germline ends. The length of the CDR3 is 15 residues. Germline values: CDR1 MGHRA, CDR2 YSYEKL. Here the CDR3 DNA reads TGCGCCAGCAGCCAAGAAGGTTCCAGGGCCTACGAGCAGTACTTC. As protein: CASSQEGSRAYEQYF.

The J gene is TRBJ2-5, the V gene TRBV11-1, with D perhaps TRBD1 (6 bases). CDR1 is SGHAT and CDR2 is FQDESV in the germline V gene (reference sequence). The CDR3 is 14 amino acids. With 2 bases removed from V and 7 bases from J, the gap between germline ends came to 14 bases. The CDR3 region is CASSLYRAGGTQYF. CDR3 DNA: TGTGCCAGCAGCTTATACAGGGCAGGAGGGACCCAGTACTTC.

This clone is a singleton in its sample. V gene TRBV7-2 combines with J gene TRBJ1-5, with 7 bases lining up with TRBD1. From germline, CDR1 is SGHTA and CDR2 FQGNSA. This CDR3 contains 16 residues. V lost 5 bases and J lost 1; bases outside the gene matches: 8. The CDR3 DNA sequence: TGTGCCAGCAGCCGGGGGGACAGACGAAGCAATCAGCCCCAGCATTTT. This codes for CASSRGDRRSNQPQHF.

The chain couples TRBV14 to TRBJ2-3; D ambiguous. There are 12 residues in the CDR3. V was shortened by 0 bases and J by 6 bases, with 4 bases between the two germline ends. Germline V gene lookup returns CDR1 SGHDN and CDR2 FVKESK. CDR3: CASSQERDTQYF. The CDR3 nucleotides read TGTGCCAGCAGCCAAGAAAGGGATACGCAGTATTTT.

This clone has a single count. V gene TRBV27 combines with J gene TRBJ2-1; TRBD2 aligns across 14 bases. CDR1 and CDR2 (germline): MNHEY, SMNVEV (reference sequence). CDR3 length: 16 residues. V dropped 3 bases and J dropped 7; count of bases not matched to a gene: 5. The CDR3 sequence is CASSLGGLAGVNEQFF. CDR3 bases: TGTGCCAGCAGTTTGGGGGGACTAGCGGGAGTTAATGAGCAGTTCTTC.

This clone has only a few counts. The V and J genes are TRBV28 and TRBJ1-6; 9 bases fit TRBD1. The germline V gene encodes CDR1 MDHEN and CDR2 SYDVKM. The CDR3 totals 14 residues. The V segment lost 6 bases and the J segment 12 bases; nucleotides outside the gene matches: 9. CDR3 nucleotides: TGTGCCAGCAGCCAGGACAGGGGTGTTGTACCCCTCCACTTT. Protein: CASSQDRGVVPLHF.

This sequence joins TRBV7-9 and TRBJ1-1; TRBD1 is a possible D gene (6 bases). Germline CDR1 is SEHNR and CDR2 is FQNEAQ (reference sequence). This CDR3 spans 14 amino acids. Trimming shortened V by 0 bases and J by 5 bases, and 10 bases separated the two germline ends. The CDR3 protein is CASSLAGAQTEAFF. DNA of the CDR3: TGTGCCAGCAGCTTAGCGGGGGCGCAAACTGAAGCTTTCTTT.

The chain recombines TRBV12-5 with TRBJ2-3; a possible D gene is TRBD2 (6 bases). Trimming removed 1 base from V and 2 bases from J, with 10 bases in between. Germline V gene data show CDR1 as LGHNT and CDR2 as FRNRAP. The CDR3 consists of 15 residues. The CDR3 DNA reads TGTGCTAGTGGTTTGGGACGGGGGTTCACAGATACGCAGTATTTT. Protein: CASGLGRGFTDTQYF.

The V and J genes are TRBV28 and TRBJ2-7, with unresolved D. V was cut by 6 bases and J by 6 bases, with 9 bases left in between. The length of the CDR3 is 11 residues. CDR1 MDHEN and CDR2 SYDVKM come from the germline V gene. The chain's CDR3 is CASRGILEQYF. DNA of the CDR3: TGTGCCAGCAGGGGTATCCTCGAGCAGTACTTC.

The V and J genes are TRBV5-1 and TRBJ1-1; 8 nucleotides align to TRBD1. Germline CDR1 and CDR2: SGHRS and YFSETQ. The CDR3 length is 12 residues. The junction had 3 bases not matched to a gene; V was cut back by 4 bases and J by 7 bases. CDR3 coding DNA: TGCGCCAGCAGCCCAGACAGGGGTGAAGCTTTCTTT. Protein: CASSPDRGEAFF.

This clone was counted between two and nine times. This chain uses TRBV5-4 with TRBJ1-2; 7 bases agree with TRBD1. This CDR3 spans 15 amino acids. The J segment lost 8 bases and the V segment lost 4 bases, leaving 14 bases of the junction unmatched. Germline V gene data show CDR1 as SGHNT and CDR2 as YYREEE (reference sequence). CDR3 nucleotides: TGTGCCAGCAGCCCAGGACAGGCCCCTGATGGGGGCTACACCTTC. As protein: CASSPGQAPDGGYTF.